The sequence of this T cell receptor beta chain was determined in a study of T-cell reconstitution after alpha-beta-depleted transplantation in children. This CDR3 comprises 16 residues. Looked up from germline, CDR1 is SGDLS and CDR2 is YYNGEE. V lost 2 bases to trimming and J lost 2 bases; unmatched junction nucleotides: 7. The authors prepared the TCRbeta library with unique molecular identifiers. TCRdb reprocessed the PCR reads with MiXCR, giving one entry per CDR3 protein. The repertoire includes 670,000 or so distinct CDR3 sequences, around 13% of them detected once, and about 0.77% sits in the top ten. This clonotype came up a few times.

The chain joins TRBV9 to TRBJ2-3, with 8 bases lining up with TRBD2. The sequence was collected from a girl aged 2 to 9 with congenital amegakaryocytic thrombocytopenia, due to receive a stem cell transplant. This specimen was PBMCs, taken before TCRalphabeta/CD19-depleted stem cell transplant. The CDR3 loop reads CASSVAGGPNTDTQYF. Written as DNA, the CDR3 is TGTGCCAGCAGCGTTGCGGGGGGCCCGAACACAGATACGCAGTATTTT.